This T cell receptor (beta chain) was sequenced for a study of human T cells and chemical hapten exposure. TCRdb called the RACE reads again in MiXCR, with one record for every CDR3 protein. The sample yields about 340,000 distinct CDR3 sequences, around 7% seen once. Time point indicated: patch test 1, 2 weeks after DPC sensitization. The treatment is: therapeutic diphenylcyclopropenone sensitization with weekly scalp DPC. Germline loops: CDR1 SEHNR, CDR2 FQNEAQ (reference sequence). This CDR3 is built from 15 residues. V shed 4 bases, J shed 6 bases, and the junction held 8 bases outside the gene matches.

The receptor comes from a woman between 18 and 30 years old with alopecia areata. Some clones in this sample may be carry-over from other donors' samples. Source: whole blood, taken in connection with sensitization to the hapten diphenylcyclopropenone (DPC). The V call is TRBV7-9, the J call TRBJ1-5, with 8 bases aligning to TRBD1. DNA for the CDR3: TGTGCCAGCAGCTCGGACAGGGAGAGGCGTCAGCCCCAGCATTTT. Protein product: CASSSDRERRQPQHF.